This is a list of T cell receptor beta chains from one sample in a study of T cells in Graves' hyperthyroidism and ophthalmopathy. TCRdb recomputed calls from the multiplex PCR reads with MiXCR, one row per CDR3 protein. The sample yields about 700,000 distinct CDR3 sequences, about 45% seen once. The specimen was peripheral blood or thyroid tissue (not recorded which). Receptors were obtained from an adult man with Graves' disease, either hyperthyroidism or ophthalmopathy (not recorded which). Both conserved end residues are part of each CDR3. A D gene is named only where the DNA matches it firmly. The size entry is marked missing in some rows and otherwise reads once, few, many or a size class.

D: .
V: TRBV14
size: many
J: TRBJ1-1
DNA: TGTGCCAGCAGCGGGGCGAACACTGAAGCTTTCTTT
CDR3: CASSGANTEAFF

D: TRBD1
V: TRBV7-3
size: .
J: TRBJ2-7
DNA: TGTGCCAGCAGGTATACAGGGGGCTACGAGCAGTACTTC
CDR3: CASRYTGGYEQYF

D: TRBD1
V: TRBV10-3
size: .
J: TRBJ1-6
DNA: TGTGCCATCAGTGAGTCGACAGGGGAGGGTTCACCCCTCCACTTT
CDR3: CAISESTGEGSPLHF

D: .
V: TRBV4-1
size: few
J: TRBJ1-4
DNA: TGCGCCAGCAGCCCCTCCGGGACACTCAAACTGTTTTTT
CDR3: CASSPSGTLKLFF

D: TRBD2
V: TRBV7-9
size: .
J: TRBJ2-5
DNA: TGTGCCAGCAGCTTATCTAGCGGCCCCCAAGAGACCCAGTACTTC
CDR3: CASSLSSGPQETQYF

D: .
V: TRBV7-9
size: .
J: TRBJ1-6
DNA: TGTGCCACCAGCTTAATCGACTATAATTCACCCCTCCACTTT
CDR3: CATSLIDYNSPLHF

D: .
V: TRBV24-1
size: .
J: TRBJ1-5
DNA: TGTGCCAGCCCTCCAACAGACGAGGGGCCCGATGAGCCCCAGCATTTT
CDR3: CASPPTDEGPDEPQHF

D: .
V: TRBV7-2
size: few
J: TRBJ1-4
DNA: TGTGCCAGCAGCTTACAGCAGCAGGGAGGACTTGAAAAACTGTTTTTT
CDR3: CASSLQQQGGLEKLFF

D: .
V: TRBV6-5
size: .
J: TRBJ1-5
DNA: TGTGCCAGCAGTGGAGGGTCGAGGCAGCCCCAGCATTTT
CDR3: CASSGGSRQPQHF

D: .
V: TRBV19
size: .
J: TRBJ1-2
DNA: TGTGCCAGTAGTATCCCGGGACTTTGGGGTGGCTACACCTTC
CDR3: CASSIPGLWGGYTF

D: .
V: TRBV25-1
size: .
J: TRBJ1-6
DNA: TGTGCCAGCAGTGAAATGTTTGATGGTTCACCCCTCCACTTT
CDR3: CASSEMFDGSPLHF

D: TRBD1
V: TRBV5-1
size: many
J: TRBJ2-7
DNA: TGTGCCAGCAGCTTAAACAGGGGCTACGAGCAGTACTTC
CDR3: CASSLNRGYEQYF

D: .
V: TRBV6-6
size: few
J: TRBJ1-4
DNA: TGTGCCAGCAAACCCCGGGAGGGCCTTGGGGAAAAACTGTTTTTT
CDR3: CASKPREGLGEKLFF

D: .
V: TRBV9
size: .
J: TRBJ1-2
DNA: TGTGCCAGCACGGAGAATGGTGGCTATGGCTACACCTTC
CDR3: CASTENGGYGYTF

D: TRBD1
V: TRBV19
size: .
J: TRBJ2-5
DNA: TGTGCCAGTAGTATATCCGGGACAGGGCTAGCTCGAGAGACCCAGTACTTC
CDR3: CASSISGTGLARETQYF

D: TRBD1
V: TRBV5-1
size: .
J: TRBJ1-6
DNA: TGCGCCAGCAGCCAGACAGGGATTTCACCCCTCCACTTT
CDR3: CASSQTGISPLHF